This TCR beta chain comes out of a study of T cell clonality in common variable immunodeficiency. The protocol was immunoSEQ multiplex PCR, while the TCRdb copy is restricted to in-frame clones and leaves out a portion. The repertoire consists of approximately 58,000 clones, none detected only once. This clone was detected ten times or more. Its target is unknown. Findings of the study overall: TCRbeta clonality was increased in CVID versus healthy controls. Common variable immunodeficiency TCR beta sequences reportedly had fewer deletions and N-nucleotide insertions. Fewer TCRbeta clones were shared among CVID subjects than controls. CVID patient heterogeneity limited repertoire-clinical complication correlations.

The receptor comes from a person aged 18 to 70 in good health. The sequenced sample was peripheral blood mononuclear cells.

This chain's CDR3 is CASSQDSLYEQYF. The DNA read from the CDR3 is TGTGCCAGCAGCCAGGACAGTCTATACGAG. The rearrangement uses TRBV7-8 and TRBJ2-7, with D perhaps TRBD1 (6 bases). Sequencing ends 3 residues short of the CDR3 end; the germline J gene provides the rest. The ends were cut back, 5 bases at V and 4 bases at J, with 12 bases in the middle. The germline CDR1 and CDR2 sequences are SGHVS and FQNEAQ. The CDR3 contains 13 residues.